These 27 T cell receptor beta chains came from one sample sequenced in a study of CD8 T cells in Susac syndrome. Reverse transcription of about 0.45 to 1 ug RNA was performed with random hexamers. Each CDR3 protein is one row after TCRdb ran MiXCR on the immunoSEQ multiplex PCR reads. The sample consists of 75,000 to 100,000 distinct CDR3 sequences, 95% of them appearing once. The sequencing input was CD8+ T cells from PBMCs. Every receptor here comes from a human donor with Susac syndrome.

The CDR3 region has the DNA TGTGCCAGCAGTCCACTAGCGGGAGGTTACAATGAGCAGTTCTTC. Its translation is CASSPLAGGYNEQFF. This chain uses TRBV6-5 with TRBJ2-1, with 12 bases aligning to TRBD2. Germline assignment: CDR1 MNHEY and CDR2 SVGAGI. Trimming removed 5 bases from V and 4 bases from J; junction bases left unmatched: 3. The CDR3 is 15 residues long.

This chain uses TRBV4-2 with TRBJ2-7; D could derive from TRBD1 or TRBD2 (5 bases each). The ends were cut back, 0 bases at V and 4 bases at J, with 13 bases in the middle. The CDR3 consists of 15 residues. CDR1 is LGHNA and CDR2 is YNFKEQ in the germline V gene. Here the CDR3 DNA reads TGTGCCAGCAGCCAAGAACGGTTTGGGGGATACGAGCAGTACTTC. Protein sequence: CASSQERFGGYEQYF.

The rearrangement joins TRBV15 to TRBJ2-7; 9 positions agree with TRBD2. With V trimmed by 0 bases and J by 7 bases, 7 bases remained unmatched. This CDR3 has 15 residues. Germline CDR1 reads LNHNV; CDR2 reads YYDKDF (reference sequence). CDR3: CATSREVAGVWEQYF. As DNA, the CDR3 is TGTGCCACCAGCAGAGAAGTAGCGGGAGTTTGGGAGCAGTACTTC.

The chain is built from TRBV7-9 and TRBJ2-2, with 10 bases identical to TRBD1. V shed 5 bases and J 6 bases; nucleotides not matched to a gene: 3. Germline values: CDR1 SEHNR, CDR2 FQNEAQ (reference sequence). This CDR3 contains 14 residues. The CDR3 DNA reads TGTGCCAGCAGCCAGGGACAGGGGTCCGGGGAGCTGTTTTTT. It yields the protein CASSQGQGSGELFF.

This chain connects TRBV19 to TRBJ2-1; D is unclear. V was cut by 1 base and J by 5 bases, with 3 bases left in between. This CDR3 is 12 amino acids long. Germline CDR1 and CDR2: LNHDA and SQIVND (reference sequence). In nucleotides, the CDR3 is TGTGCCAGTAGTATAGGGGACAATGAGCAGTTCTTC. Protein product: CASSIGDNEQFF.

This chain links TRBV20-1 with TRBJ2-7, with 10 bases matching TRBD2. Unmatched junction bases numbered 5, after V lost 5 bases and J lost 4 bases. Germline CDR1 DFQATT, CDR2 SNEGSKA (reference sequence). The length of the CDR3 is 13 residues. Here the CDR3 reads CSAYATSGYEQYF. In nucleotides, the CDR3 is TGCAGTGCTTACGCGACTAGCGGGTACGAGCAGTACTTC.

This chain links TRBV20-1 with TRBJ2-5; 8 positions match TRBD1. The CDR3 covers 14 residues. J was trimmed by 4 bases and V by 5 bases; bases with no gene match: 9. CDR1 and CDR2 from the germline V gene are DFQATT and SNEGSKA (reference sequence). The CDR3 DNA reads TGCAGTGCTGATTTCTCAGGGGGCCCAGAGACCCAGTACTTC. Translation: CSADFSGGPETQYF.

In its sample, this clonotype was seen once. The genes are TRBV27 and TRBJ2-1; a possible D gene is TRBD1 (5 bases). The CDR3 consists of 16 residues. The germline V gene encodes CDR1 MNHEY and CDR2 SMNVEV (reference sequence). V lost 10 bases to trimming and J lost 9 bases, with 28 bases between them. CDR3 in amino acids: CATPPLGQGRRVEQFF. The CDR3 DNA is TGTGCCACCCCCCCCTTGGGGCAGGGCCGACGGGTTGAGCAGTTCTTC.

The chain is built from TRBV2 and TRBJ2-2, with a tentative D call TRBD2 (7 bases). CDR3 size: 15 residues. Trimming took off 1 base at V and 5 bases at J, with 11 bases between the two ends. Germline CDR1 is SNHLY and CDR2 is FYNNEI. The CDR3 sequence: CASSEGGRGTGELFF. Here the CDR3 DNA reads TGTGCCAGCAGTGAAGGAGGGAGGGGGACCGGGGAGCTGTTTTTT.

This chain joins TRBV28 and TRBJ2-7, with D perhaps TRBD1 or TRBD2 (5 bases each). Germline V gene lookup returns CDR1 MDHEN and CDR2 SYDVKM. The germline V and J ends were trimmed by 5 bases and 5 bases, with 13 bases remaining between them. The CDR3 loop spans 13 amino acids. CDR3: CASSRKLGDEQYF. CDR3 coding DNA: TGTGCCAGCAGTCGAAAGCTGGGGGACGAGCAGTACTTC.

This clonotype was counted between two and nine times. The V and J genes are TRBV12-3 or TRBV12-4 and TRBJ1-1; D is uncertain. The CDR3 sequence is 13 residues long. V was cut by 5 bases and J by 1 base, with 8 bases left in between. The chain's CDR3 is CASSPWANTEAFF. CDR3 DNA: TGTGCCAGCAGTCCGTGGGCGAACACTGAAGCTTTCTTT.

V and J are TRBV5-1 and TRBJ2-1; tentatively, D is TRBD1 (5 bases). This CDR3 contains 17 residues. Germline CDR1 and CDR2: SGHRS and YFSETQ. V lost 6 bases and J 6 bases, leaving 25 bases between the germline ends. CDR3 protein: CASNQRPQGSGSNEQFF. The CDR3 DNA reads as TGCGCCAGCAACCAGCGACCGCAGGGATCCGGTAGCAATGAGCAGTTCTTC.

The rearrangement joins TRBV15 to TRBJ2-6, with D unclear. V was trimmed by 1 base and J by 0 bases, leaving 10 bases between them. The CDR3 runs 17 residues. Germline V gene data show CDR1 as LNHNV and CDR2 as YYDKDF (reference sequence). CDR3 protein: CATSRVATYSGANVLTF. The CDR3 nucleotides read TGTGCCACCAGCAGAGTAGCTACTTACTCTGGGGCCAACGTCCTGACTTTC.

This chain joins TRBV13 and TRBJ1-3, with 9 bases identical to TRBD1. From germline, CDR1 is PRHDT and CDR2 FYEKMQ (reference sequence). V lost 4 bases and J lost 4; bases outside the gene matches: 8. The CDR3 runs to 16 residues. This CDR3 reads CASSSPTGGPGNTIYF. The CDR3 DNA is TGTGCCAGCAGCTCCCCGACAGGGGGTCCCGGAAACACCATATATTTT.

This chain connects TRBV7-3 to TRBJ2-3, with D unclear. The germline V gene has CDR1 SGHTA and CDR2 FQGTGA. The V end lost 2 bases, the J end lost 2 bases, and 5 bases lay between the germline ends. The length of the CDR3 is 13 residues. DNA for the CDR3: TGTGCCAGCAGCTTAGACAACACAGATACGCAGTATTTT. Translating it yields CASSLDNTDTQYF.

This clonotype was seen just once. This chain uses TRBV9 with TRBJ1-4; 7 bases align to TRBD1. Looked up from germline, CDR1 is SGDLS and CDR2 is YYNGEE. The CDR3 consists of 14 residues. J was trimmed by 4 bases and V by 2 bases; bases with no gene match: 2. The CDR3: CASSVNRGNEKLFF. The CDR3, as DNA: TGTGCCAGCAGCGTCAACAGGGGTAATGAAAAACTGTTTTTT. Full variable domain (outside the CDR3, taken from reference TRBV9 and TRBJ1-4): DSGVTQTPKHLITATGQRVTLRCSPRSGDLSVYWYQQSLDQGLQFLIQYYNGEERAKGNILERFSAQQFPDLHSELNLSSLELGDSALYFCASSVNRGNEKLFFGSGTQLSVL.

This clonotype was observed a single time. The CDR3 DNA reads TGCAGTGCTAGAGCAACGGGGTATAGCAATCAGCCCCAGCATTTT. Encoded protein: CSARATGYSNQPQHF. The V call is TRBV20-1, the J call TRBJ1-5, with D uncertain. V was clipped by 1 base and J by 0 bases, with 10 bases between them. The CDR3 spans 15 residues. Germline V CDR1 and CDR2: DFQATT, SNEGSKA (reference sequence).

Only one count was recorded for this clonotype. The chain links TRBV27 to TRBJ2-7, with 8 bases fitting TRBD2. The CDR3 is 14 residues long. The J segment lost 1 base and the V segment lost 5 bases, leaving 4 bases of the junction unmatched. Per the germline V gene, CDR1 is MNHEY and CDR2 is SMNVEV (reference sequence). Here the CDR3 reads CASSGVAGSYEQYF. DNA of the CDR3: TGTGCCAGCAGTGGAGTAGCGGGGTCCTACGAGCAGTACTTC.

The V call is TRBV9, the J call TRBJ2-5, with 14 bases identical to TRBD2. CDR1 is SGDLS and CDR2 is YYNGEE in the germline V gene. CDR3 length equals 19 residues. Trimming at V came to 3 bases and at J to 5 bases, leaving 15 bases not matched to a gene. CDR3 DNA sequence: TGTGCCAGCAGCGGAGGACTAGCGGGAGGTGGGGCCGTCGTGGAGACCCAGTACTTC. Encoded protein: CASSGGLAGGGAVVETQYF.

In its sample, this clonotype was seen once. V and J are TRBV14 and TRBJ2-1; D uncertain. Germline V CDR1 and CDR2: SGHDN, FVKESK. V was trimmed by 3 bases and J by 1 base, leaving 10 bases between them. CDR3 length: 15 amino acids. In nucleotides, the CDR3 is TGTGCCAGCAGCCAGTTGATGGGGTCCTACAATGAGCAGTTCTTC. This encodes CASSQLMGSYNEQFF.

This clonotype was recorded once. The chain employs TRBV27 and TRBJ1-1; perhaps TRBD1 as D (6 bases). Trimming pared 2 bases from V and 5 bases from J, leaving 15 bases between. Germline values: CDR1 MNHEY, CDR2 SMNVEV (reference sequence). The CDR3 has 15 residues. The CDR3 spells CASSLGGGFRTEAFF. In DNA form, the CDR3 reads TGTGCCAGCAGTTTAGGAGGGGGGTTTAGGACTGAAGCTTTCTTT.

In this sample, this clonotype turned up once. This chain connects TRBV18 to TRBJ2-2, with D possibly being TRBD1 (5 bases). V gave up 2 bases and J gave up 4 bases, with 11 bases separating them. Looked up from germline, CDR1 is KGHSH and CDR2 is LQKENI. This CDR3 contains 15 residues. The CDR3 DNA reads as TGTGCCAGCTCACCAACGGACATCCCCACCGGGGAGCTGTTTTTT. It encodes CASSPTDIPTGELFF.

This clonotype was observed once. This chain connects TRBV30 to TRBJ2-1; D unclear. Trimming took 3 bases from V and 9 from J, leaving 18 bases between them. CDR1 GTSNPN and CDR2 SVGIG come from the germline V gene (reference sequence). The CDR3 consists of 14 residues. The CDR3 nucleotides read TGTGCCTGGAGCGCGACCGACCTGTGGGGTGAGCAGTTCTTC. This sequence encodes CAWSATDLWGEQFF.

The chain combines TRBV9 with TRBJ2-5; D remains ambiguous. This CDR3 has 13 amino acids. Germline V gene lookup returns CDR1 SGDLS and CDR2 YYNGEE. Trimming removed 2 bases at V and 1 base at J, with 6 bases between. The CDR3 sequence is CASSVVPQETQYF. CDR3 DNA sequence: TGTGCCAGCAGCGTGGTCCCCCAAGAGACCCAGTACTTC.

V gene TRBV15 combines with J gene TRBJ1-2, with a tentative D call TRBD1 (5 bases). V was trimmed by 4 bases and J by 4 bases, leaving 10 bases between them. The CDR3 totals 13 residues. In germline, CDR1 is LNHNV, CDR2 YYDKDF (reference sequence). CDR3 amino acids: CATSKDSSYGYTF. CDR3 DNA: TGTGCCACCAGCAAAGACAGTTCCTATGGCTACACCTTC.

The chain joins TRBV12-3 or TRBV12-4 to TRBJ1-2; TRBD1 agrees at 8 bases. CDR3 length: 14 residues. Germline trimming cut 1 base from V and 6 bases from J; bases unmatched to any gene: 4. The CDR3 DNA follows: TGTGCCAGCAGTTTAGGGACAGGGCGGAATGGCTACACCTTC. This sequence encodes CASSLGTGRNGYTF.

The chain employs TRBV2 and TRBJ2-7; the match to TRBD1 covers 7 bases. The germline V gene has CDR1 SNHLY and CDR2 FYNNEI. The CDR3 length is 15 residues. V shed 10 bases and J 5 bases; nucleotides not matched to a gene: 17. CDR3 nucleotides: TGTGCCATCTCGGACTGGGACAGTTCGGGTGACGAGCAGTACTTC. It is translated as CAISDWDSSGDEQYF.